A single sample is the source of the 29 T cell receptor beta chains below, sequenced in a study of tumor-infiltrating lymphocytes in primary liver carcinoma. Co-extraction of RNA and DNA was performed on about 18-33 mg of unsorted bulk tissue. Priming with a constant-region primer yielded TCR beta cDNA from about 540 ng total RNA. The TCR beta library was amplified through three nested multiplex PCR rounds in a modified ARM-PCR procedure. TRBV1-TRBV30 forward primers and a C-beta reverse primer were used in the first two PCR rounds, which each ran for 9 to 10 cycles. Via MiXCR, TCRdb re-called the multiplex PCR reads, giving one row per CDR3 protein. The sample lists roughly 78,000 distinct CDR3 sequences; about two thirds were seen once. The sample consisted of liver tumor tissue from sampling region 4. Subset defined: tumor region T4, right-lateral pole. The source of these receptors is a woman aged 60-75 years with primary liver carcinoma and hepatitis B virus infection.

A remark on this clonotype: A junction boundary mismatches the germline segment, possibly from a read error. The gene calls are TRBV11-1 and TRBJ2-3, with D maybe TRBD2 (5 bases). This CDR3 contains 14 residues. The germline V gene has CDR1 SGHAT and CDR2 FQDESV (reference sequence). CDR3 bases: TGTGCCAGCAGCTTAAGGCAACGTGTGGGAGAGTCCCAGTTT. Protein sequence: CASSLRQRVGESQF. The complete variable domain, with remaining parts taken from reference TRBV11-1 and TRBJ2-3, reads EAEVAQSPRYKITEKSQAVAFWCDPISGHATLYWYRQILGQGPELLVQFQDESVVDDSQLPKDRFSAERLKGVDSTLKIQPAELGDSAMYLCASSLRQRVGESQFGPGTRLTVL.

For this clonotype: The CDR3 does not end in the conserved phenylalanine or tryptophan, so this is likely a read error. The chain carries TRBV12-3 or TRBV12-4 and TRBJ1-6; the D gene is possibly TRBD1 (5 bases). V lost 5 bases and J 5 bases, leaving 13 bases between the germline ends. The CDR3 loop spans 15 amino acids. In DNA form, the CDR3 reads TGTGCCAGCAGTATAGGGGCAGGTCATAATTCACCCCTCCACTCT. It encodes CASSIGAGHNSPLHS.

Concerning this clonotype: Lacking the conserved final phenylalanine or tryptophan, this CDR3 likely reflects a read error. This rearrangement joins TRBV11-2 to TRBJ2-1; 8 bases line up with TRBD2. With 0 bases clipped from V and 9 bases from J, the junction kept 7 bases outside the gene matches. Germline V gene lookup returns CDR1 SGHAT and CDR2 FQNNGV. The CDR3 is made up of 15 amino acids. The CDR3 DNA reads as TGTGCCAGCAGCTTAGAGAGCGGGAGTGTAATTGAGCAGTTCTTA. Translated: CASSLESGSVIEQFL.

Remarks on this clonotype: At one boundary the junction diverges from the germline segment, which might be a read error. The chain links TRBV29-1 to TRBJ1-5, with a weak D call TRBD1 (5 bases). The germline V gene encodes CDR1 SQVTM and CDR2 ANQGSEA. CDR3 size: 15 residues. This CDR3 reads CSVVFLTGSNQPQRF. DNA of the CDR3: TGCAGCGTTGTCTTCCTTACAGGTTCAAATCAGCCCCAGCGTTTT.

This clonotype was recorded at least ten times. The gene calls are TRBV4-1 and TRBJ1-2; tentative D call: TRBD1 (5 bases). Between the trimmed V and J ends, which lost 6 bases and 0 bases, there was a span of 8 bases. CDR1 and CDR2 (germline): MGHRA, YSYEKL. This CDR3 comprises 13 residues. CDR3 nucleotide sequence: TGCGCCAGCAGTCAGACAGCTAACTATGGCTACACCTTC. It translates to CASSQTANYGYTF.

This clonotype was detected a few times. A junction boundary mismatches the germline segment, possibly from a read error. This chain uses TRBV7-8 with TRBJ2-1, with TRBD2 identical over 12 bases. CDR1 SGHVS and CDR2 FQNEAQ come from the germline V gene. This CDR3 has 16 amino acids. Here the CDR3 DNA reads TGTGCCAGCAGCTCCAGCGCTAGCGGGAGGGCGAATGAGCAGCTCTTC. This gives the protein CASSSSASGRANEQLF.

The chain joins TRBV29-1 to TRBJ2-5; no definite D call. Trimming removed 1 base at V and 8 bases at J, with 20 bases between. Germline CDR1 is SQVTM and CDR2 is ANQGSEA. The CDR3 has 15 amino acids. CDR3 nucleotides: TGCAGCGTTGAAGGCCCTATAGGGTCCATTGAAACCCAGTACTTC. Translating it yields CSVEGPIGSIETQYF.

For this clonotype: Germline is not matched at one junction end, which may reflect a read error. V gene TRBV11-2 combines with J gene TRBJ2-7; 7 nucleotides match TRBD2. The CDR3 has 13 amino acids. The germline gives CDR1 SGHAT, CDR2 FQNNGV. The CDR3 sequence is CTSNLTSASEQYF. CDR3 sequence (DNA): TGTACCAGCAACTTAACTAGCGCGAGCGAGCAGTACTTC.

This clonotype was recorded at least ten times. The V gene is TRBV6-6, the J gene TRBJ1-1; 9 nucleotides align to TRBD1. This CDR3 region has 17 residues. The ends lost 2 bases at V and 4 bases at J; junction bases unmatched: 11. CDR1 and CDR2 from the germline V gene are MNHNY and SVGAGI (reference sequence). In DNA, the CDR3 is TGTGCCAGCAGTTACCTGGGGACAGGGTCTTGGGGCACTGAAGCTTTCTTT. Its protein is CASSYLGTGSWGTEAFF.

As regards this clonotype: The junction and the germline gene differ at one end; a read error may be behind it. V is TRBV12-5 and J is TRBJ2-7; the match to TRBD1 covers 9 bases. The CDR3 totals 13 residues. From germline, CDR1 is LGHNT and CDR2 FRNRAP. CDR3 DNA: TGTGCTAGTGATCTGGACAGGGGCTACGAGCAGTATTTC. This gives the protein CASDLDRGYEQYF.

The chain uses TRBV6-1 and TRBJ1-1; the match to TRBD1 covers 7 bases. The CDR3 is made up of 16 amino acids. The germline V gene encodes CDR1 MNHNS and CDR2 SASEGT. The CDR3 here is CVRSEETGESNTEAFF. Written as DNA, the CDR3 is TGTGTCAGAAGTGAAGAAACAGGGGAATCAAACACTGAAGCTTTCTTT.

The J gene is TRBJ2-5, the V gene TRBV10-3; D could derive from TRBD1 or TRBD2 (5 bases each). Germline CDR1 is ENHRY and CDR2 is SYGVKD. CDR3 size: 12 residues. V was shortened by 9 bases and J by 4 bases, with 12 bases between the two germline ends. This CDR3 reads CAIQGDGETQYF. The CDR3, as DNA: TGTGCCATACAAGGGGACGGAGAGACCCAGTACTTC.

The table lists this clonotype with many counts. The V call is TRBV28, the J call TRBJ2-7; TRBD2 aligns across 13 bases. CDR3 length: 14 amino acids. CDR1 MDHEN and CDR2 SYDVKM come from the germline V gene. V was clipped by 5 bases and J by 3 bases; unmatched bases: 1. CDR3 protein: CASSRTSGGYEQYF. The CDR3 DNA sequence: TGTGCCAGCAGTCGGACTAGCGGGGGCTACGAGCAGTACTTC.

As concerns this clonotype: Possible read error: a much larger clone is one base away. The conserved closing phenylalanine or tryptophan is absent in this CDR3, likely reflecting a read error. The CDR3 coding sequence is TGCAGTGCTAGTTTTCAGCTCACAGATACGCAGTATTCT. It is translated as CSASFQLTDTQYS. V usage is TRBV20-1 and J usage is TRBJ2-3; no definite D call. The CDR3 has 13 amino acids. V was clipped by 3 bases and J by 2 bases, with 9 bases between them. Germline V gene sequence: CDR1 DFQATT, CDR2 SNEGSKA (reference sequence).

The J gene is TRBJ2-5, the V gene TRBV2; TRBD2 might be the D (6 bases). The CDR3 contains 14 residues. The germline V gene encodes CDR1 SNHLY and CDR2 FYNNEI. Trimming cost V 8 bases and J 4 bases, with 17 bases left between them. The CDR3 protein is CASHLAARGETQYF. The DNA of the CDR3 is TGTGCCAGCCATTTAGCGGCCCGCGGAGAGACCCAGTACTTC.

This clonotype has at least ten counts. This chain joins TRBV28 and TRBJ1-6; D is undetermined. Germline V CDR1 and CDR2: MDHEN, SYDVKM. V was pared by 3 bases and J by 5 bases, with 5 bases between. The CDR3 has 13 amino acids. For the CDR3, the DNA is TGTGCCAGCAGTTTCGGTGATAATTCACCCCTCCACTTT. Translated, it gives CASSFGDNSPLHF.

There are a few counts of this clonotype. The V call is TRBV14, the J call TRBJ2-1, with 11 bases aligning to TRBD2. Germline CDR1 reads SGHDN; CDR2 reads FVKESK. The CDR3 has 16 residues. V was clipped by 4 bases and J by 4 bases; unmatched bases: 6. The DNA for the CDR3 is TGTGCCAGCAGCCGAGTACTAGCGGGGGCGTACAATGAGCAGTTCTTC. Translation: CASSRVLAGAYNEQFF.

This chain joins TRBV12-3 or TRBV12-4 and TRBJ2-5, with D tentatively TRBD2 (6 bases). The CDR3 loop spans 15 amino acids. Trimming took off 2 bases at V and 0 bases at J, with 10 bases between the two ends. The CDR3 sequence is CASSLLRGNQETQYF. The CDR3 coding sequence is TGTGCCAGCAGTTTACTACGGGGGAACCAAGAGACCCAGTACTTC.

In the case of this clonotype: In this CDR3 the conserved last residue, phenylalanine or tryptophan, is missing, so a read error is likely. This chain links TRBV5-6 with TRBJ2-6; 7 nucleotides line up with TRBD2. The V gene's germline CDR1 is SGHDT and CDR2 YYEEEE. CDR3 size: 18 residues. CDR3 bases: TGTGCCAGCAACTTGCAAGGCGGGAGTCTAACTGGGGCCAACGTCCTGACTTTA. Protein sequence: CASNLQGGSLTGANVLTL.

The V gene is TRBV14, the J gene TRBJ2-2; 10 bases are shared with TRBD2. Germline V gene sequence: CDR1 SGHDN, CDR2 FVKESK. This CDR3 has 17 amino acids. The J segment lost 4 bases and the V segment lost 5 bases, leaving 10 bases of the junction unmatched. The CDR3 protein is CASSKLVGLASTGELFF. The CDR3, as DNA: TGTGCCAGCAGCAAACTGGTGGGACTAGCGAGCACCGGGGAGCTGTTTTTT.

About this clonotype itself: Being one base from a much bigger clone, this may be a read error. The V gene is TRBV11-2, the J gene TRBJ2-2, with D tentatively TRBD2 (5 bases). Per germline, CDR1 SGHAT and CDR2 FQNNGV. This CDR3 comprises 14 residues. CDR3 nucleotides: TGTGGCAGCAGCTTAGAGAGTCACACCGGGGTGCTGTTTTTT. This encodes CGSSLESHTGVLFF.

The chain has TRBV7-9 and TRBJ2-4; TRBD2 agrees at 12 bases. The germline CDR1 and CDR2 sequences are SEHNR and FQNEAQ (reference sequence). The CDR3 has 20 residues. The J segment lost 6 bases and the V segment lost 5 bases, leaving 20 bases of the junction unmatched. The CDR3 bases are TGTGCCAGCAGCGACACTTCGGCTAGCGGGAGGGGGGTACCGCGAAACATTCAGTACTTC. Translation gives CASSDTSASGRGVPRNIQYF.

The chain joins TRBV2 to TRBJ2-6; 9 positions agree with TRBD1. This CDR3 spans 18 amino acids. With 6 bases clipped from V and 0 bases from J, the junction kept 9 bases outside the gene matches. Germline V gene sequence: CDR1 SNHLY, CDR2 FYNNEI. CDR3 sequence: CASRQGAGLSSGANVLTF. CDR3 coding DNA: TGTGCCAGCAGACAGGGGGCGGGTCTGTCCTCTGGGGCCAACGTCCTGACTTTC.

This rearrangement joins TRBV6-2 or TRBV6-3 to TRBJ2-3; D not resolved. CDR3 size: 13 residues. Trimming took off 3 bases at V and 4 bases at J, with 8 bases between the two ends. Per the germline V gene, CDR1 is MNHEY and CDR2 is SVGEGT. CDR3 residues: CASSYSSADTQYF. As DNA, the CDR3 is TGTGCCAGCAGTTATTCTAGTGCAGATACGCAGTATTTT.

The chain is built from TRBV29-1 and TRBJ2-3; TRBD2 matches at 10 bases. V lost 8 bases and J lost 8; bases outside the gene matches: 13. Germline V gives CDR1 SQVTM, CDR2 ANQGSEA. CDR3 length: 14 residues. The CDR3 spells CSTKMLAGAGTQYF. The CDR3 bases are TGCAGCACTAAGATGCTAGCGGGAGCAGGTACGCAGTATTTT.

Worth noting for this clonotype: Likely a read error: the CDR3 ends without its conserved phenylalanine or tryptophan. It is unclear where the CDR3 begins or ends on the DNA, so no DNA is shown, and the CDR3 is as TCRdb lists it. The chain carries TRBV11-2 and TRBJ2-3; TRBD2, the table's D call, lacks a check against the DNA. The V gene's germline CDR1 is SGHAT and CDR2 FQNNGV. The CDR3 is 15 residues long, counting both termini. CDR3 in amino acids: CGSSLGTGGTDTRYL.

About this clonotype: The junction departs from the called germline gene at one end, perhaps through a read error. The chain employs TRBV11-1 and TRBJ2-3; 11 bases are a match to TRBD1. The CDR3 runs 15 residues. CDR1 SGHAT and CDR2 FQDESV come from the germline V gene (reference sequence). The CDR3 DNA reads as TGTGTCAGCAGCTGGGGACAGGGGGATGTAAATACGCAGTATTTT. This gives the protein CVSSWGQGDVNTQYF.

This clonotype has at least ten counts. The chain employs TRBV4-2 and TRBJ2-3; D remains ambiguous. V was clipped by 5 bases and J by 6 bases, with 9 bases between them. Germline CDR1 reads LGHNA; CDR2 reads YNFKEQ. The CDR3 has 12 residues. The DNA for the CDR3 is TGTGCCAGCAGCTCCCAGACGGATACGCAGTATTTT. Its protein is CASSSQTDTQYF.

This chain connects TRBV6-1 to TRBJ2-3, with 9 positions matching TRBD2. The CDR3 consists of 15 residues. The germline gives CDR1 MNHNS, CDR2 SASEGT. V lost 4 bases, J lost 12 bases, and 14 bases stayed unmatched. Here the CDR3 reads CASSGLAGATGTQYF. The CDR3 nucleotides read TGTGCCAGCAGTGGATTAGCGGGAGCCACAGGTACACAGTATTTT.